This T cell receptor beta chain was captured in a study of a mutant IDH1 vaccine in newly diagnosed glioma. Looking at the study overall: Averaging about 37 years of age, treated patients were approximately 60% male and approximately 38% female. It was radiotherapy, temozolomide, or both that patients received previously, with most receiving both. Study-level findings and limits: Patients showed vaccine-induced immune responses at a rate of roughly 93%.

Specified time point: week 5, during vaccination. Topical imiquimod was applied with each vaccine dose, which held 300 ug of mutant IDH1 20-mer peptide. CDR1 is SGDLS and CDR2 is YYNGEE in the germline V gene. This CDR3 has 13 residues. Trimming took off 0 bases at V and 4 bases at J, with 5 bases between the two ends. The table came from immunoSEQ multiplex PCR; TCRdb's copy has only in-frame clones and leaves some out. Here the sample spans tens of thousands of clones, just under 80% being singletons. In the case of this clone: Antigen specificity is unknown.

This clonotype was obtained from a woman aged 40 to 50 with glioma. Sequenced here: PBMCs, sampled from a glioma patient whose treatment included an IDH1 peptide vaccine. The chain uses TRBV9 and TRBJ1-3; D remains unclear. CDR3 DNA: TGTGCCAGCAGCGTAGAAGGAGGAAACACCATATATTTT. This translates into CASSVEGGNTIYF.